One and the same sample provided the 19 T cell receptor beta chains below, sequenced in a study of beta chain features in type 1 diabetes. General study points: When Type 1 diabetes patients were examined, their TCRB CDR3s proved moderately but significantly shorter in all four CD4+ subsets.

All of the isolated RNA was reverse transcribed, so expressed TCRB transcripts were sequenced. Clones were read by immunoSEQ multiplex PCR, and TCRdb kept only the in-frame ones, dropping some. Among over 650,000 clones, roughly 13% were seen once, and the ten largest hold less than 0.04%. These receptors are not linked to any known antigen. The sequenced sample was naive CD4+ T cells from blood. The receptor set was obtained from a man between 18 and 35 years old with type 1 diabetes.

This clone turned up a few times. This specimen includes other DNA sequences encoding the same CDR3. CDR3 loop: CAISESEGYEQYF. CDR3 nucleotide sequence: TGTGCCATCAGTGAGTCGGAGGGGTACGAGCAGTACTTC. The chain recombines TRBV10-3 with TRBJ2-7, with D possibly matching TRBD2 (6 bases). V was shortened by 0 bases and J by 4 bases, with 7 bases between the two germline ends. From germline, CDR1 is ENHRY and CDR2 SYGVKD. The CDR3 is 13 residues long.

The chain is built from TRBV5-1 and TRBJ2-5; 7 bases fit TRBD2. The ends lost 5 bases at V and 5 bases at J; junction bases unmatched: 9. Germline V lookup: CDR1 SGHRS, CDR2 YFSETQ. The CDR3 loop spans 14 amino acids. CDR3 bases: TGCGCCAGCAGGTCAATGGGAGCGGGGGAGACCCAGTACTTC. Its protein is CASRSMGAGETQYF.

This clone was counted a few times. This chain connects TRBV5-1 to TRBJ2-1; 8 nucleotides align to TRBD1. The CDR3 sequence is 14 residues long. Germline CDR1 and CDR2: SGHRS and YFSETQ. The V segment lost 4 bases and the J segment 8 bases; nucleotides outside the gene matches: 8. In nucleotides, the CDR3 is TGCGCCAGCAGCCCGCACCTGGACAGGGATGAGCAGTTCTTC. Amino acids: CASSPHLDRDEQFF.

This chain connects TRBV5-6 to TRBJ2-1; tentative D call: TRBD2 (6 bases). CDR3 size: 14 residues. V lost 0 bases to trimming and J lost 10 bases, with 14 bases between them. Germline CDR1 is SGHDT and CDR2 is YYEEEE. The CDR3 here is CASSLAGSSGEQFF. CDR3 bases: TGTGCCAGCAGCTTGGCGGGTTCCAGCGGGGAGCAGTTCTTC.

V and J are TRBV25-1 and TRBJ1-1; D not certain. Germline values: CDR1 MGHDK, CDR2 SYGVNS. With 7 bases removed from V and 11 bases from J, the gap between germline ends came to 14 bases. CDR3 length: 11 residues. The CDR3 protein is CASIAGRTAFF. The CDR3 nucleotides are TGTGCCAGCATCGCTGGTAGGACCGCTTTCTTT.

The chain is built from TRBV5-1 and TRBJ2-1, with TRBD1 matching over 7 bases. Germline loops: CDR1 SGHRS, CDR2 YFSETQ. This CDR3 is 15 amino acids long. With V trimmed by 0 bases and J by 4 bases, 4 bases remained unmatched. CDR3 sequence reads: CASSLGDSVYNEQFF. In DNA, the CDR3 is TGCGCCAGCAGCTTGGGGGACAGTGTATACAATGAGCAGTTCTTC.

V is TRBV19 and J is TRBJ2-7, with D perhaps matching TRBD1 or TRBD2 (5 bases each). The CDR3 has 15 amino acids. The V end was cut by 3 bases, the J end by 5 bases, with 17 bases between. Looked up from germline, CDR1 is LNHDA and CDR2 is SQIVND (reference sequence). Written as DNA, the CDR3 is TGTGCCAGTAGTATCGAATGGGCAGGGACCCACGAGCAGTACTTC. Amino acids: CASSIEWAGTHEQYF. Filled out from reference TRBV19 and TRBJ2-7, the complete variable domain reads DGGITQSPKYLFRKEGQNVTLSCEQNLNHDAMYWYRQDPGQGLRLIYYSQIVNDFQKGDIAEGYSVSREKKESFPLTVTSAQKNPTAFYLCASSIEWAGTHEQYFGPGTRLTVT.

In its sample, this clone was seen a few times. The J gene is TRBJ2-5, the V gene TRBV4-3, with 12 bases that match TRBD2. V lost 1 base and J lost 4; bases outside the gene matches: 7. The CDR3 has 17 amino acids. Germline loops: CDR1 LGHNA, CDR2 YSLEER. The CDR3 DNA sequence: TGCGCCAGCAGCCAAGCCCCACTAGCGGGGGGCCGAGAGACCCAGTACTTC. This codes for CASSQAPLAGGRETQYF.

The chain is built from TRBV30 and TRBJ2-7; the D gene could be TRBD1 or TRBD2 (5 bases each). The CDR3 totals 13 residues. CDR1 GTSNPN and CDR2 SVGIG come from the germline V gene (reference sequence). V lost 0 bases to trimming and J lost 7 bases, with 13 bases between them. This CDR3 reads CAWSVRGRGEQYF. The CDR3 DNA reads TGTGCCTGGAGTGTACGGGGCCGAGGGGAGCAGTACTTC.

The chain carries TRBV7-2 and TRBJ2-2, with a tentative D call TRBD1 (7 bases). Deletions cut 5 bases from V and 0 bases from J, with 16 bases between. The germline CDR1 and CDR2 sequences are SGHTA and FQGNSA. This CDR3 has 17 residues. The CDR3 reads CASSTPGGTANTGELFF. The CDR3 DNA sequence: TGTGCCAGCAGCACCCCAGGAGGGACAGCGAACACCGGGGAGCTGTTTTTT. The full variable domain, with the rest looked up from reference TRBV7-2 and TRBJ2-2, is GAGVSQSPSNKVTEKGKDVELRCDPISGHTALYWYRQSLGQGLEFLIYFQGNSAPDKSGLPSDRFSAERTGGSVSTLTIQRTQQEDSAVYLCASSTPGGTANTGELFFGEGSRLTVL.

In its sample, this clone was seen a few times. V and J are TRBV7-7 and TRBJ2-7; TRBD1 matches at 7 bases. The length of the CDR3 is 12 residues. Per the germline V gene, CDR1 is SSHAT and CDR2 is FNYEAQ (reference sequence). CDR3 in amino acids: CASSRGTYEQYF. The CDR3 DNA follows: TGTGCTTCCTCCAGGGGGACCTACGAGCAGTACTTC.

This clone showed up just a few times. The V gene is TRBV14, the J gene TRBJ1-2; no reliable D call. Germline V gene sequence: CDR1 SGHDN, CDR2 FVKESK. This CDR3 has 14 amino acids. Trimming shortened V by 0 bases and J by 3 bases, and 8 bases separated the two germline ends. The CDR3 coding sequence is TGTGCCAGCAGCCAAGAGGGGATGTACTATGGCTACACCTTC. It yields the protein CASSQEGMYYGYTF.

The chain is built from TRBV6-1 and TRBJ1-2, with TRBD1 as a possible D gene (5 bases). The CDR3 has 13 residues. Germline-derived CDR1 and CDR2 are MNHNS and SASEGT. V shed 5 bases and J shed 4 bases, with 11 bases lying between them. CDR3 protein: CASSPGRPYGYTF. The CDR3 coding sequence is TGTGCCAGCAGTCCGGGACGCCCCTATGGCTACACCTTC.

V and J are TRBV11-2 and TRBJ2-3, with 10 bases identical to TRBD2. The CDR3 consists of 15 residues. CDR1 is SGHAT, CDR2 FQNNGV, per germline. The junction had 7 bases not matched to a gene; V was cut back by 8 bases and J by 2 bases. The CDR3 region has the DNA TGTGCCAGCGGCCAGACTAGCGGGTTCACAGATACGCAGTATTTT. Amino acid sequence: CASGQTSGFTDTQYF. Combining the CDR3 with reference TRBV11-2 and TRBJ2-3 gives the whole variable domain EAGVAQSPRYKIIEKRQSVAFWCNPISGHATLYWYQQILGQGPKLLIQFQNNGVVDDSQLPKDRFSAERLKGVDSTLKIQPAKLEDSAVYLCASGQTSGFTDTQYFGPGTRLTVL.

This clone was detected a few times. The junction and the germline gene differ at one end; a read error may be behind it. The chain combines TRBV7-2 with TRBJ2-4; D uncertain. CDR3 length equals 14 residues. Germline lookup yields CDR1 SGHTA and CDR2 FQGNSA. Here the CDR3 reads CASSLQPPADGLSF. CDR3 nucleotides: TGTGCCAGCAGCCTTCAACCCCCGGCGGACGGATTGAGCTTC.

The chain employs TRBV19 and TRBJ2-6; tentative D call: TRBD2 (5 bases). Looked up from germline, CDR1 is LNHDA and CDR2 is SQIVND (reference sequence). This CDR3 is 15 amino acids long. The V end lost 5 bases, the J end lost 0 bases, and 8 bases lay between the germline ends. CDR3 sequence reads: CASSPGVSGANVLTF. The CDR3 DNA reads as TGTGCCAGTAGTCCCGGGGTCTCTGGGGCCAACGTCCTGACTTTC.

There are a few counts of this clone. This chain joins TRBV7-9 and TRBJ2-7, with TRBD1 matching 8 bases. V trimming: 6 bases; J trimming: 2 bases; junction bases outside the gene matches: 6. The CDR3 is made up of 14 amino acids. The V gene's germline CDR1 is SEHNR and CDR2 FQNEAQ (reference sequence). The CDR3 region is CASRLDRGTYEQYF. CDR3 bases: TGTGCCAGCAGACTTGACAGGGGTACCTACGAGCAGTACTTC. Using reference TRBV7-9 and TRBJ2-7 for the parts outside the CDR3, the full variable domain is DTGVSQNPRHKITKRGQNVTFRCDPISEHNRLYWYRQTLGQGPEFLTYFQNEAQLEKSRLLSDRFSAERPKGSFSTLEIQRTEQGDSAMYLCASRLDRGTYEQYFGPGTRLTVT.

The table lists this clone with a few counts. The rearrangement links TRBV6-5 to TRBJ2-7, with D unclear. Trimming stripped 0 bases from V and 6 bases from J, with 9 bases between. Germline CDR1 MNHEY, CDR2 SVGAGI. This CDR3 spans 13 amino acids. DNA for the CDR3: TGTGCCAGCAGTTACTCGGTCTCACGCGAGCAGTACTTC. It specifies CASSYSVSREQYF.

CDR3 residues: CASRGPGFDYGYTF. Written as DNA, the CDR3 is TGTGCCAGCAGGGGCCCGGGCTTCGACTATGGCTACACCTTC. The gene calls are TRBV7-2 and TRBJ1-2; no clear D. V gave up 6 bases and J gave up 3 bases, with 14 bases separating them. The CDR3 loop spans 14 amino acids. Germline V gives CDR1 SGHTA, CDR2 FQGNSA.